This T cell receptor (beta chain) is drawn from a study of vaccination and CD4 T cells after COVID-19. Study-wide background: Overlapping peptides of the spike proteins of SARS-CoV-2, HCoV-NL63, HCoV-OC43 and HCoV-229E were used for cell stimulation.

Documented treatment: roughly 10-day PBMC culture with coronavirus spike peptide pools or control peptides (ViraFEST assay). Each of days 3 and 7 saw half the medium replaced by fresh IL-2 medium. With the Oncomine TCR Beta short-read assay, DNA from cultured CD4+ T cells was sequenced. TCRdb processed the PCR reads anew with MiXCR; each CDR3 protein has one entry. Among approximately 17,000 distinct CDR3 sequences listed, roughly three fifths were seen once. Trimming pared 1 base from V and 4 bases from J, leaving 14 bases between. The CDR3 length is 16 residues. Germline V lookup: CDR1 LNHDA, CDR2 SQIVND (reference sequence). Findings of the study overall: The rise in median SARS-CoV-2-reactive clonotypes, from around 19 to 38, was not significant.

Concerning this clonotype: No antigen is known for it.

The chain has TRBV19 and TRBJ1-5; tentatively, D is TRBD1 (5 bases). Material: CD4+ T cells from blood, cultured in vitro, obtained before SARS-CoV-2 vaccination. This TCR derives from a human donor who had recovered from COVID-19. CDR3 nucleotide sequence: TGTGCCAGTAGTATAGCCGGGGCAGGGCGAAATCAGCCCCAGCATTTT. It codes for CASSIAGAGRNQPQHF.